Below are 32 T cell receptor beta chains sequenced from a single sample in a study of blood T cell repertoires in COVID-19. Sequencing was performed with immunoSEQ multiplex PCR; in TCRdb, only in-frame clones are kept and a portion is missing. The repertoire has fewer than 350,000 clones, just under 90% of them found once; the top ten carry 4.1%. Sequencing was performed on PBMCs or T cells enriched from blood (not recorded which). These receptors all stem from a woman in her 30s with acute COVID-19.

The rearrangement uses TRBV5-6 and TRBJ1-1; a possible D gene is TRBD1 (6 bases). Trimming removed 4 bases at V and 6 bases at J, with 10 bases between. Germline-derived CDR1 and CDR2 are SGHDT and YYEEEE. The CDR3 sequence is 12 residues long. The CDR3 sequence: CASSPGTPEAFF. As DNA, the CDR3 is TGTGCCAGCAGCCCCGGGACACCTGAAGCTTTCTTT. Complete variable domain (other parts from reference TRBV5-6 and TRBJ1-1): DAGVTQSPTHLIKTRGQQVTLRCSPKSGHDTVSWYQQALGQGPQFIFQYYEEEERQRGNFPDRFSGHQFPNYSSELNVNALLLGDSALYLCASSPGTPEAFFGQGTRLTVV.

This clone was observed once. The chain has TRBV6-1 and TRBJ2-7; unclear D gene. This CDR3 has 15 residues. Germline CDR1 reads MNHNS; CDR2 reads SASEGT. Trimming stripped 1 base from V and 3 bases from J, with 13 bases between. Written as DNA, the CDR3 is TGTGCCAGCAGTGAAGACGGCGGTACCAGCTACGAGCAGTACTTC. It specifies CASSEDGGTSYEQYF.

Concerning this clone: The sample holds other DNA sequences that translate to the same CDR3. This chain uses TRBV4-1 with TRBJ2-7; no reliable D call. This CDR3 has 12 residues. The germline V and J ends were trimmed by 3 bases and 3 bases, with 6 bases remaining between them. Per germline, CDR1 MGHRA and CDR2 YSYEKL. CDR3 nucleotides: TGCGCCAGCAGCCAGGCAGGCTACGAGCAGTACTTC. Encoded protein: CASSQAGYEQYF.

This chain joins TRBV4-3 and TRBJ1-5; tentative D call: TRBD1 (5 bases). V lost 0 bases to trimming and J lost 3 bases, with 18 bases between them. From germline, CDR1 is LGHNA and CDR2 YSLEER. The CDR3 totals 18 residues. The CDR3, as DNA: TGCGCCAGCAGCCAAGATACATGGGTTCGGGGGTTCAATCAGCCCCAGCATTTT. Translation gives CASSQDTWVRGFNQPQHF.

CDR3 sequence (DNA): TGCGCCAGCAGCTTGGGGGGGGACACAGATACGCAGTATTTT. Its protein product is CASSLGGDTDTQYF. The chain employs TRBV5-1 and TRBJ2-3; D perhaps matches TRBD2 (6 bases). This CDR3 region has 14 residues. Trimming shortened V by 0 bases and J by 2 bases, and 7 bases separated the two germline ends. The germline CDR1 and CDR2 sequences are SGHRS and YFSETQ.

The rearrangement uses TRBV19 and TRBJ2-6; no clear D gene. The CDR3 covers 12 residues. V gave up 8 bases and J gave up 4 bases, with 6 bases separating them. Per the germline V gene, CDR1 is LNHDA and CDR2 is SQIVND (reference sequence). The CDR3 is CASGRGANVLTF. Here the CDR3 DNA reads TGTGCCAGTGGTCGGGGGGCCAACGTCCTGACTTTC.

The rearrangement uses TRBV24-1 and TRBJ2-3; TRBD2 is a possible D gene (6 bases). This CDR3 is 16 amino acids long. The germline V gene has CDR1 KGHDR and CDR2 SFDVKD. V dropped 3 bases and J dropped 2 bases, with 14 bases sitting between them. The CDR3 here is CATSDPGVAVTDTQYF. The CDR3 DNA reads TGTGCCACCAGTGATCCCGGGGTAGCGGTCACAGATACGCAGTATTTT.

Written as DNA, the CDR3 is TGCGCCAGCAGTCAATCAACGAGTCCAGGAAGGGGAGGAACTGAAGCTTTCTTT. This codes for CASSQSTSPGRGGTEAFF. This chain uses TRBV23-1 with TRBJ1-1, with D perhaps matching TRBD1 (5 bases). TRBV23-1 is given ORF status, its function remaining uncertain. The V end was cut by 0 bases, the J end by 5 bases, with 22 bases between. The CDR3 is 18 residues long.

The CDR3 bases are TGTGCCAGCAGCTTAGCGGGGACAGGGCCGCCCTACGAGCAGTACTTC. This sequence encodes CASSLAGTGPPYEQYF. This chain links TRBV7-9 with TRBJ2-7, with 9 bases fitting TRBD1. V was pared by 0 bases and J by 2 bases, with 5 bases of the junction left unmatched. This CDR3 contains 16 residues. Germline V gives CDR1 SEHNR, CDR2 FQNEAQ (reference sequence).

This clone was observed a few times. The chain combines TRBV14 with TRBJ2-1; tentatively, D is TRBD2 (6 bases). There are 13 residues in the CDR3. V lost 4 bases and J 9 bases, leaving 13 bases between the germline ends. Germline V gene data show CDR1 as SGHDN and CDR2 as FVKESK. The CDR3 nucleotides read TGTGCCAGCAGCCCCCGACTAGGGGCTGAGCAGTTCTTC. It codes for CASSPRLGAEQFF.

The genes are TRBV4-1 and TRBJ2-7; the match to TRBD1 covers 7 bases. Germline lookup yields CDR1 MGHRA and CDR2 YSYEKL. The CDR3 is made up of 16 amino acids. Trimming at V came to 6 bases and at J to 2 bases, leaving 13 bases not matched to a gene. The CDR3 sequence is CASSGLPGQPTYEQYF. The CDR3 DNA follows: TGCGCCAGCAGTGGTCTCCCGGGACAGCCAACCTACGAGCAGTACTTC.

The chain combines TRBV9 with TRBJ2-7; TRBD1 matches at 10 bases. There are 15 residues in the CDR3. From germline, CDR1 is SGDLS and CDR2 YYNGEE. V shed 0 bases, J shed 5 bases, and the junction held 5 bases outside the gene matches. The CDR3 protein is CASSVEGQGIDEQYF. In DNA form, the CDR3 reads TGTGCCAGCAGCGTAGAGGGACAGGGGATTGACGAGCAGTACTTC.

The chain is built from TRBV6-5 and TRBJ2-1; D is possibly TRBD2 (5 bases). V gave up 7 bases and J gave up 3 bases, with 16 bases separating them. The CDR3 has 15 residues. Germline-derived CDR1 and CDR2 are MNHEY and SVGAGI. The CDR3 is CASIGSSGIYNEQFF. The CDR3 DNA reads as TGTGCCAGCATAGGGTCTTCGGGAATCTACAATGAGCAGTTCTTC.

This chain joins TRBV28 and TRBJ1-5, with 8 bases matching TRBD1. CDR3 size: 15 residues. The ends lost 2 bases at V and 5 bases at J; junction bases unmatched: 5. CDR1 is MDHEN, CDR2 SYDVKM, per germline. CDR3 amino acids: CASSLLQGVDQPQHF. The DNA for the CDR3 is TGTGCCAGCAGTTTACTACAGGGGGTTGATCAGCCCCAGCATTTT.

This chain's CDR3 is CASFGTGSSGADTQYF. DNA for the CDR3: TGTGCCAGTTTCGGGACAGGGTCAAGTGGCGCAGATACGCAGTATTTT. The gene calls are TRBV19 and TRBJ2-3; 9 bases agree with TRBD1. After removal of 8 bases from V and 4 bases from J, the junction contained 13 bases not matched to a gene. Germline lookup yields CDR1 LNHDA and CDR2 SQIVND (reference sequence). CDR3 length: 16 residues.

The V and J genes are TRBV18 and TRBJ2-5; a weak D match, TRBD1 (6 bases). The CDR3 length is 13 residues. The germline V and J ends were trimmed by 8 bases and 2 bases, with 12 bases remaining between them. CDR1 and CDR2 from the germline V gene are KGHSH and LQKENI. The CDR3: CASKDRSQETQYF. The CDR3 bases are TGTGCCAGCAAAGACAGGAGTCAAGAGACCCAGTACTTC.

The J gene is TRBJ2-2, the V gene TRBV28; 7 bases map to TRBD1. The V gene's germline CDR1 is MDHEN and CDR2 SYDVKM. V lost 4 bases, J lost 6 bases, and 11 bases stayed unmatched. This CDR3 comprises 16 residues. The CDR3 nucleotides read TGTGCCAGCAGTTCAACAGGGGTTGGTCGCCCCGGGGAGCTGTTTTTT. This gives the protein CASSSTGVGRPGELFF.

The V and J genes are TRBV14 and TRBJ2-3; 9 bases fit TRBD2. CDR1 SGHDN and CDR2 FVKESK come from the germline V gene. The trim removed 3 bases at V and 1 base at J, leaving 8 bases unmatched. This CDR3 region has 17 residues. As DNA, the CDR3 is TGTGCCAGCAGCCATGCACCCCTAGCGGGACGCACAGATACGCAGTATTTT. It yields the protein CASSHAPLAGRTDTQYF.

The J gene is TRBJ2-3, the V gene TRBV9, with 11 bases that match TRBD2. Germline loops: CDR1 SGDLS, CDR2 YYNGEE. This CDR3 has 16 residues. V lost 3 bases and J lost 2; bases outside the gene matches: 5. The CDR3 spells CASSALAGGFTDTQYF. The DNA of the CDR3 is TGTGCCAGCAGCGCCCTAGCGGGAGGCTTCACAGATACGCAGTATTTT.

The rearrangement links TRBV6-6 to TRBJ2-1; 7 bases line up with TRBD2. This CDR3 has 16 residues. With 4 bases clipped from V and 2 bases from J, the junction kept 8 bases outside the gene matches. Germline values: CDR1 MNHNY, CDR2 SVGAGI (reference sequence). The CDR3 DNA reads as TGTGCCAGCAGTTCGAGCGGGAAACAAACCTACAATGAGCAGTTCTTC. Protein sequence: CASSSSGKQTYNEQFF.

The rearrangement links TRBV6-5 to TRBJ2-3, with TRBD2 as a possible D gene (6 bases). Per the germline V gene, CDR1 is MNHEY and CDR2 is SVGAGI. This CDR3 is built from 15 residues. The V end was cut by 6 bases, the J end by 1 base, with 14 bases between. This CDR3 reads CASSYVGGGTDTQYF. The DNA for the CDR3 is TGTGCCAGCAGCTACGTGGGCGGGGGCACAGATACGCAGTATTTT.

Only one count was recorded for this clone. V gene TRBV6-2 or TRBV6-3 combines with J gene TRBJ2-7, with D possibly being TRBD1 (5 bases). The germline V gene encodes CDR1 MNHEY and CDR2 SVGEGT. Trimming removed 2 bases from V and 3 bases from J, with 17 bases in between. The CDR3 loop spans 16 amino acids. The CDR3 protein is CASSYGISQAVYEQYF. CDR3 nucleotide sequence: TGTGCCAGCAGTTACGGAATATCACAGGCTGTCTACGAGCAGTACTTC.

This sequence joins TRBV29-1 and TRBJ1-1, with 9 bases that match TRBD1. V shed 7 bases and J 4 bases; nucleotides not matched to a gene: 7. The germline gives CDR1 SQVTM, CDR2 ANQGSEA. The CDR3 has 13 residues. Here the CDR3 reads CSGEGQGITEAFF. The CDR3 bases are TGCAGCGGGGAAGGACAGGGGATCACTGAAGCTTTCTTT. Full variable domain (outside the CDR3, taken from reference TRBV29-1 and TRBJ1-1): SAVISQKPSRDICQRGTSLTIQCQVDSQVTMMFWYRQQPGQSLTLIATANQGSEATYESGFVIDKFPISRPNLTFSTLTVSNMSPEDSSIYLCSGEGQGITEAFFGQGTRLTVV.

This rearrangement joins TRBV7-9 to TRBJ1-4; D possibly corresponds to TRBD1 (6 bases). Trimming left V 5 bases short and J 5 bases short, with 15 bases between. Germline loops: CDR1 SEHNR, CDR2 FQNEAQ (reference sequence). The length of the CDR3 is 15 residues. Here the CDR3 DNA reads TGTGCCAGCAGCCTACGGACAGACGCAAATGAAAAACTGTTTTTT. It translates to CASSLRTDANEKLFF.

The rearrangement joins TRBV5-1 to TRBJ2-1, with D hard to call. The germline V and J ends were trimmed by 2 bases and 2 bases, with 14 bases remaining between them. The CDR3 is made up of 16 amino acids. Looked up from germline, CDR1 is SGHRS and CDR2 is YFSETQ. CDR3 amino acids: CASSFSLSPTYNEQFF. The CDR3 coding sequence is TGCGCCAGCAGCTTCTCCCTCTCGCCTACCTACAATGAGCAGTTCTTC.

CDR3 DNA: TGCAGCGTTGAAAGGGACAGGACGGGTGAAGCTTTCTTT. Translation gives CSVERDRTGEAFF. The chain links TRBV29-1 to TRBJ1-1, with TRBD1 matching over 8 bases. Trimming at V came to 2 bases and at J to 7 bases, leaving 6 bases not matched to a gene. Per the germline V gene, CDR1 is SQVTM and CDR2 is ANQGSEA. This CDR3 is 13 amino acids long.

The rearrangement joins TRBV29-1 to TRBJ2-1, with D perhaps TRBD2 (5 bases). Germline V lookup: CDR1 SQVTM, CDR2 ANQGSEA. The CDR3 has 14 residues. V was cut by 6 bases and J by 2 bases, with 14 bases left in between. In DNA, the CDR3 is TGCAGCGTGCCCCTCGGGATGGCCTACAATGAGCAGTTCTTC. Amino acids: CSVPLGMAYNEQFF.

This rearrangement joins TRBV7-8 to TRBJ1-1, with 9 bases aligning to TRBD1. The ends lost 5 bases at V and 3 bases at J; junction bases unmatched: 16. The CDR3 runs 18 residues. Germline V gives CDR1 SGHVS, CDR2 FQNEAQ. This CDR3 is CASSTDKRGTGRYTEAFF. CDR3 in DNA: TGTGCCAGCAGCACCGACAAAAGGGGGACAGGGCGTTACACTGAAGCTTTCTTT.

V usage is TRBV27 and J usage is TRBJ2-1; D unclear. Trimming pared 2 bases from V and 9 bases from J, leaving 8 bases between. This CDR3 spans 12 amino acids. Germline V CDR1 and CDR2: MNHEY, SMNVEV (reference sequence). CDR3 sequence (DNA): TGTGCCAGCAGTTTAAGTAACGGTGAGCAGTTCTTC. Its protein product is CASSLSNGEQFF.

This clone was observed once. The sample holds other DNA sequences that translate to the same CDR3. The DNA for the CDR3 is TGCGCCAGCAGCCAAGATCCGAGGACTACGGGCAGTGAAAAACTGTTTTTT. Protein product: CASSQDPRTTGSEKLFF. This chain uses TRBV4-3 with TRBJ1-4, with unresolved D. V lost 0 bases and J lost 7, with 18 bases in between. The CDR3 totals 17 residues. The germline V gene encodes CDR1 LGHNA and CDR2 YSLEER.

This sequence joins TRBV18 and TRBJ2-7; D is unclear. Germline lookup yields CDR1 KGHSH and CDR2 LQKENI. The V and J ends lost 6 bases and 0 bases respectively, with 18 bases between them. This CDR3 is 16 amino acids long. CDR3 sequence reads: CASSRTADLSSYEQYF. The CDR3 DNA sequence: TGTGCCAGCTCGCGTACAGCAGACCTGAGCTCCTACGAGCAGTACTTC.

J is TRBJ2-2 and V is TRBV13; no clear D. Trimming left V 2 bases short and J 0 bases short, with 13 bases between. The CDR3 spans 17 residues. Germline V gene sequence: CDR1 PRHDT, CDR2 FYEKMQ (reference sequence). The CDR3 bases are TGTGCCAGCAGCTTAAAAACACGAAGCGCGAACACCGGGGAGCTGTTTTTT. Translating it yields CASSLKTRSANTGELFF.